The 22 T cell receptor beta chains listed next were all sequenced from one sample in a study of blood T cells in healthy people across ages (dated by TCRdb to the mid-2010s). Libraries came from 5' RACE. Instrument used: Illumina HiSeq 2500. The second PCR ran for about 7 to 11 cycles and used a J-beta primer mix along with a sample-barcoded 5' primer. The public reads were reanalyzed by TCRdb: fastp trimming at Q25, MiXCR alignment, in-frame beta chains only. Rows merge per CDR3 protein into single entries with the most common DNA and genes. The sample data list 270,000 or so distinct CDR3 sequences, and 25% to 30% of these were observed just once. The top ten clones comprise roughly 28% of the sample. Sequencing was carried out using blood. Every receptor here comes from a woman aged 65 to 85 in good health.

In its sample, this clonotype was seen a few times. The chain combines TRBV11-2 with TRBJ1-2, with TRBD1 matching 8 bases. Germline V lookup: CDR1 SGHAT, CDR2 FQNNGV. The CDR3 runs 13 residues. J was trimmed by 4 bases and V by 7 bases; bases with no gene match: 5. This CDR3 reads CASTPGGAYGYTF. The DNA of the CDR3 is TGTGCCAGCACCCCAGGGGGCGCCTATGGCTACACCTTC.

The chain recombines TRBV15 with TRBJ1-2; D not resolved. Trimming cost V 1 base and J 3 bases, with 15 bases left between them. The CDR3 is 16 amino acids. Germline V gene data show CDR1 as LNHNV and CDR2 as YYDKDF (reference sequence). Written as DNA, the CDR3 is TGTGCCACCAGCAGAGCGGTAGGCGGGCGGCACTATGGCTACACCTTC. Translation: CATSRAVGGRHYGYTF.

This clonotype has just a few counts. The junction and the germline gene differ at one end; a read error may be behind it. CDR3: CASSFPPQGTSNQPQHF. DNA for the CDR3: TGCGCCAGCAGTTTCCCCCCACAGGGGACTAGCAATCAGCCCCAGCATTTT. The chain joins TRBV28 to TRBJ1-5; 7 bases are a match to TRBD1. Germline CDR1 is MDHEN and CDR2 is SYDVKM. The CDR3 spans 17 residues. Full variable domain (remainder filled in from reference TRBV28 and TRBJ1-5): DVKVTQSSRYLVKRTGEKVFLECVQDMDHENMFWYRQDPGLGLRLIYFSYDVKMKEKGDIPEGYSVSREKKERFSLILESASTNQTSMYLCASSFPPQGTSNQPQHFGDGTRLSIL.

The chain joins TRBV6-5 to TRBJ2-1; 12 bases are a match to TRBD2. The V gene's germline CDR1 is MNHEY and CDR2 SVGAGI. The CDR3 has 17 amino acids. The V and J ends lost 0 bases and 5 bases, in that order; junction bases with no gene match: 5. The CDR3 protein is CASSYSGLAGTDNEQFF. The DNA for the CDR3 is TGTGCCAGCAGTTACTCCGGACTAGCGGGGACAGACAATGAGCAGTTCTTC.

The gene calls are TRBV20-1 and TRBJ2-7; TRBD1 might be the D (6 bases). The CDR3 loop spans 12 amino acids. V was pared by 8 bases and J by 2 bases, with 13 bases between. Germline-derived CDR1 and CDR2 are DFQATT and SNEGSKA (reference sequence). CDR3 DNA: TGCAGTACCAGAGGGGGAACCTACGAGCAGTACTTC. Translation gives CSTRGGTYEQYF.

This clonotype occurred many times. V usage is TRBV6-6 and J usage is TRBJ2-7; 7 bases fit TRBD1. CDR1 is MNHNY and CDR2 is SVGAGI in the germline V gene (reference sequence). V gave up 5 bases and J gave up 0 bases; unmatched junction bases: 1. The CDR3 length is 13 residues. For the CDR3, the DNA is TGTGCCAGCAGTGGGGACAGCTCCTACGAGCAGTACTTC. It translates to CASSGDSSYEQYF.

J is TRBJ2-5 and V is TRBV4-3, with a weak D call TRBD1 (5 bases). V was shortened by 3 bases and J by 4 bases, with 15 bases between the two germline ends. The CDR3 totals 15 residues. Germline V gene sequence: CDR1 LGHNA, CDR2 YSLEER. The CDR3 DNA follows: TGCGCCAGCAGCCATCACCCAGGGATCCCAGAGACCCAGTACTTC. This gives the protein CASSHHPGIPETQYF.

The genes are TRBV19 and TRBJ2-7; 9 nucleotides line up with TRBD1. This CDR3 region has 13 residues. The germline V gene encodes CDR1 LNHDA and CDR2 SQIVND (reference sequence). V was pared by 4 bases and J by 3 bases, with 1 base of the junction left unmatched. CDR3 sequence (DNA): TGTGCCAGTAGTACGACAGGGGGCTACGAGCAGTACTTC. The encoded protein is CASSTTGGYEQYF.

The rearrangement links TRBV25-1 to TRBJ2-5, with D uncertain. The J call may be mistaken, given a closer DNA end match to TRBJ2-1. This CDR3 has 15 residues. Germline V gene data show CDR1 as MGHDK and CDR2 as SYGVNS. DNA for the CDR3: TGTGCCAGCAGTGATGCCTCACCACCAGACAATGAGCAGTTCTTC. It codes for CASSDASPPDNEQFF.

The chain has TRBV7-2 and TRBJ2-7; a weak D match, TRBD2 (5 bases). Germline lookup yields CDR1 SGHTA and CDR2 FQGNSA. The V end lost 5 bases, the J end lost 2 bases, and 13 bases lay between the germline ends. The CDR3 has 14 residues. The chain's CDR3 is CASSLGLPPYEQYV. The DNA for the CDR3 is TGTGCCAGCAGCCTCGGACTGCCCCCCTACGAGCAGTACGTC.

With regard to this clonotype: Since no conserved phenylalanine or tryptophan closes the CDR3, a read error is the likely cause. This sequence joins TRBV10-3 and TRBJ2-7; 14 bases are a match to TRBD2. The DNA end is more similar to TRBJ2-1, so the J call may be wrong. Germline V gives CDR1 ENHRY, CDR2 SYGVKD. The CDR3 loop spans 16 amino acids. The CDR3 DNA reads as TGTGCCATCAGTCCGGGACTAGCGGGAGTTTCCGATGAGCAGTTCCTC. This codes for CAISPGLAGVSDEQFL.

The V call is TRBV4-3, the J call TRBJ2-5; D remains unclear. V lost 0 bases, J lost 7 bases, and 15 bases lay in between. Germline V lookup: CDR1 LGHNA, CDR2 YSLEER. The CDR3 runs to 15 residues. CDR3 DNA sequence: TGCGCCAGCAGCCAAGAATCTTTCATACCCGCGACCCAGTACTTC. Protein sequence: CASSQESFIPATQYF.

J is TRBJ2-5 and V is TRBV5-1; TRBD2 agrees at 9 bases. Judging by the DNA end, TRBJ2-1 fits better; the J call may be wrong. CDR3 size: 14 residues. Germline values: CDR1 SGHRS, CDR2 YFSETQ. This CDR3 reads CASSFTSGRNEQFF. The CDR3 DNA reads TGCGCCAGCAGCTTTACTAGCGGGCGCAATGAGCAGTTCTTC.

This clonotype was counted many times. J is TRBJ1-2 and V is TRBV28, with D hard to call. The length of the CDR3 is 13 residues. Germline V lookup: CDR1 MDHEN, CDR2 SYDVKM. The V end lost 6 bases, the J end lost 7 bases, and 15 bases lay between the germline ends. The DNA of the CDR3 is TGTGCCAGCAGGTCGCCCTCCGTTCTTGGCTACACCTTC. It specifies CASRSPSVLGYTF.

J is TRBJ1-1 and V is TRBV28, with D possibly being TRBD1 (6 bases). Germline values: CDR1 MDHEN, CDR2 SYDVKM. This CDR3 spans 14 amino acids. Trimming took off 6 bases at V and 1 base at J, with 12 bases between the two ends. The DNA for the CDR3 is TGTGCCAGCAGGCCGCGACAGGCGAACACTGAAGCTTTCTTT. It codes for CASRPRQANTEAFF.

The chain uses TRBV20-1 and TRBJ2-1, with D possibly TRBD2 on 5 matching bases. V gave up 4 bases and J gave up 0 bases, with 7 bases separating them. The germline gives CDR1 DFQATT, CDR2 SNEGSKA (reference sequence). The CDR3 contains 13 residues. The CDR3 DNA sequence: TGCAGTGCTAAAGCGGCCTCCTACAATGAGCAGTTCTTC. Protein sequence: CSAKAASYNEQFF.

The chain couples TRBV3-1 to TRBJ2-2; D is unresolved. Germline lookup yields CDR1 LGHDT and CDR2 YNNKEL (reference sequence). The CDR3 contains 13 residues. V gave up 4 bases and J gave up 4 bases, with 7 bases separating them. In DNA, the CDR3 is TGTGCCAGCAGCCCAAGCGTCACCGGGGAGCTGTTTTTT. This codes for CASSPSVTGELFF. The whole variable domain, remainder taken from reference TRBV3-1 and TRBJ2-2, is DTAVSQTPKYLVTQMGNDKSIKCEQNLGHDTMYWYKQDSKKFLKIMFSYNNKELIINETVPNRFSPKSPDKAHLNLHINSLELGDSAVYFCASSPSVTGELFFGEGSRLTVL.

The V and J genes are TRBV11-2 and TRBJ2-1; 9 bases agree with TRBD1. This CDR3 region has 18 residues. After removal of 2 bases from V and 8 bases from J, the junction contained 16 bases not matched to a gene. Per the germline V gene, CDR1 is SGHAT and CDR2 is FQNNGV. This CDR3 reads CASSLTGRTGVLYHEQFF. For the CDR3, the DNA is TGTGCCAGCAGCTTAACGGGACGGACAGGGGTTCTATACCATGAGCAGTTCTTC.

The chain carries TRBV4-1 and TRBJ2-7; D tentatively reads TRBD1 or TRBD2 (6 bases each). CDR3 size: 15 residues. Trimming cost V 1 base and J 3 bases, with 13 bases left between them. Germline V CDR1 and CDR2: MGHRA, YSYEKL. This chain's CDR3 is CASSQGAGQSYEQYF. The CDR3 DNA is TGCGCCAGCAGCCAAGGGGCGGGACAAAGCTACGAGCAGTACTTC.

Many counts were recorded for this clonotype. The gene calls are TRBV5-1 and TRBJ1-2; tentatively, D is TRBD1 (6 bases). The CDR3 has 14 residues. The germline gives CDR1 SGHRS, CDR2 YFSETQ. V was trimmed by 4 bases and J by 4 bases, leaving 14 bases between them. The DNA for the CDR3 is TGCGCCAGCAGCGCCGAACAGGGCGCCTATGGCTACACCTTC. Protein: CASSAEQGAYGYTF.

The chain employs TRBV7-2 and TRBJ1-1; D ambiguous. V shed 5 bases and J shed 5 bases, with 15 bases lying between them. Germline V gene data show CDR1 as SGHTA and CDR2 as FQGNSA. The CDR3 runs 14 residues. CDR3 protein: CASSDFAGVTEAFF. The DNA of the CDR3 is TGTGCCAGCAGCGATTTTGCAGGCGTTACTGAAGCTTTCTTT.

The rearrangement links TRBV5-1 to TRBJ2-5, with 7 bases that match TRBD1. The junction had 12 bases not matched to a gene; V was cut back by 7 bases and J by 3 bases. The V gene's germline CDR1 is SGHRS and CDR2 YFSETQ. This CDR3 has 15 residues. The CDR3 spells CASGTQGDREETQYF. The DNA for the CDR3 is TGCGCCAGCGGGACGCAGGGGGATAGGGAAGAGACCCAGTACTTC.